One sample yielded the 24 T cell receptor beta chains listed below, sequenced in a study of cytomegalovirus exposure and HLA in healthy donors. Primers included in the PCR were 60 Vbeta and 13 Jbeta primers. Clones were read by immunoSEQ multiplex PCR, and TCRdb kept only the in-frame ones, dropping some. Of 120,000 or so clones listed, approximately 80% are singletons. The specimen was PBMCs. Receptor source: a woman aged 18-29 years in good health and CMV-seronegative.

V gene TRBV5-1 combines with J gene TRBJ2-2; D may be TRBD2 (7 bases). The germline V gene encodes CDR1 SGHRS and CDR2 YFSETQ. Trimming took 1 base from V and 4 from J, leaving 14 bases between them. This CDR3 is built from 16 residues. The chain's CDR3 is CASSLSLGGGTGELFF. CDR3 in DNA: TGCGCCAGCAGCTTGTCCCTGGGAGGGGGCACCGGGGAGCTGTTTTTT.

The chain is built from TRBV19 and TRBJ1-1; D is unresolved. The CDR3 consists of 14 residues. Per germline, CDR1 LNHDA and CDR2 SQIVND (reference sequence). V lost 4 bases to trimming and J lost 4 bases, with 13 bases between them. The CDR3 DNA is TGTGCCAGTAGTAAAGGTGGAGTGCTCACTGAAGCTTTCTTT. This gives the protein CASSKGGVLTEAFF. Complete variable domain (other parts from reference TRBV19 and TRBJ1-1): DGGITQSPKYLFRKEGQNVTLSCEQNLNHDAMYWYRQDPGQGLRLIYYSQIVNDFQKGDIAEGYSVSREKKESFPLTVTSAQKNPTAFYLCASSKGGVLTEAFFGQGTRLTVV.

This sequence joins TRBV7-9 and TRBJ1-2; the match to TRBD1 covers 7 bases. The junction had 12 bases not matched to a gene; V was cut back by 4 bases and J by 7 bases. This CDR3 has 15 residues. Germline V gene lookup returns CDR1 SEHNR and CDR2 FQNEAQ (reference sequence). This CDR3 reads CASSYTGQAVAGYTF. CDR3 DNA sequence: TGTGCCAGCAGCTACACCGGACAGGCGGTCGCTGGCTACACCTTC. Combining the CDR3 with reference TRBV7-9 and TRBJ1-2 gives the whole variable domain DTGVSQNPRHKITKRGQNVTFRCDPISEHNRLYWYRQTLGQGPEFLTYFQNEAQLEKSRLLSDRFSAERPKGSFSTLEIQRTEQGDSAMYLCASSYTGQAVAGYTFGSGTRLTVV.

This chain connects TRBV20-1 to TRBJ2-5; TRBD2 is a possible D gene (6 bases). Germline values: CDR1 DFQATT, CDR2 SNEGSKA (reference sequence). The CDR3 is 11 amino acids. V shed 2 bases and J shed 5 bases, with 6 bases lying between them. CDR3 in amino acids: CSARLAETQYF. The CDR3 DNA follows: TGCAGTGCTAGACTAGCGGAGACCCAGTACTTC.

About this clone itself: The germline gene is not matched at one end of the junction; a read error may be the cause. V and J are TRBV7-9 and TRBJ1-1; TRBD1 is a possible D gene (5 bases). The CDR3 is 15 residues long. CDR1 is SEHNR, CDR2 FQNEAQ, per germline (reference sequence). The CDR3 DNA follows: TGTTCCAGCAGCTTAGCACAACCTAGGGGAACTGAAGCTTTCTTT. It translates to CSSSLAQPRGTEAFF.

V is TRBV7-3 and J is TRBJ1-1; 7 nucleotides line up with TRBD1. V lost 5 bases, J lost 3 bases, and 6 bases stayed unmatched. The CDR3 is 14 amino acids. The V gene's germline CDR1 is SGHTA and CDR2 FQGTGA. CDR3 sequence reads: CASSNAGGDTEAFF. For the CDR3, the DNA is TGTGCCAGCAGCAACGCAGGGGGAGACACTGAAGCTTTCTTT. The whole variable domain, remainder taken from reference TRBV7-3 and TRBJ1-1, is GAGVSQTPSNKVTEKGKYVELRCDPISGHTALYWYRQSLGQGPEFLIYFQGTGAADDSGLPNDRFFAVRPEGSVSTLKIQRTERGDSAVYLCASSNAGGDTEAFFGQGTRLTVV.

The chain uses TRBV5-4 and TRBJ2-2; 12 nucleotides line up with TRBD2. V shed 5 bases and J 8 bases; nucleotides not matched to a gene: 4. This CDR3 is built from 14 residues. Germline CDR1 and CDR2: SGHNT and YYREEE (reference sequence). In DNA form, the CDR3 reads TGTGCCAGCAGTTCTGGACTAGCGGGAGGGGAGCTGTTTTTT. It yields the protein CASSSGLAGGELFF. Full variable domain (remainder filled in from reference TRBV5-4 and TRBJ2-2): ETGVTQSPTHLIKTRGQQVTLRCSSQSGHNTVSWYQQALGQGPQFIFQYYREEENGRGNFPPRFSGLQFPNYSSELNVNALELDDSALYLCASSSGLAGGELFFGEGSRLTVL.

The rearrangement uses TRBV11-1 and TRBJ2-7; D is perhaps TRBD1 (6 bases). Germline V lookup: CDR1 SGHAT, CDR2 FQDESV (reference sequence). Trimming took 0 bases from V and 2 from J, leaving 14 bases between them. This CDR3 contains 16 residues. The DNA for the CDR3 is TGTGCCAGCAGCTTAGCTGGGGGCTCAAGAGCCTACGAGCAGTACTTC. Amino acids: CASSLAGGSRAYEQYF. The whole variable domain, remainder taken from reference TRBV11-1 and TRBJ2-7, is EAEVAQSPRYKITEKSQAVAFWCDPISGHATLYWYRQILGQGPELLVQFQDESVVDDSQLPKDRFSAERLKGVDSTLKIQPAELGDSAMYLCASSLAGGSRAYEQYFGPGTRLTVT.

This clone has more than one count but fewer than ten. CDR3 in amino acids: CASSQDRGTSNQPQHF. CDR3 nucleotide sequence: TGTGCCAGCAGCCAAGATCGGGGGACTAGCAATCAGCCCCAGCATTTT. The V and J genes are TRBV4-2 and TRBJ1-5; tentative D call: TRBD1 (5 bases). Trimming stripped 0 bases from V and 0 bases from J, with 9 bases between. The CDR3 is made up of 16 amino acids. CDR1 is LGHNA and CDR2 is YNFKEQ in the germline V gene.

This clone was seen once. This chain uses TRBV11-2 with TRBJ2-1, with 9 bases identical to TRBD2. With V trimmed by 2 bases and J by 8 bases, 7 bases remained unmatched. The CDR3 covers 15 residues. The germline V gene has CDR1 SGHAT and CDR2 FQNNGV. The CDR3 nucleotides read TGTGCCAGCAGCTTAATGGGCGGGAGGGAAGATGAGCAGTTCTTC. This translates into CASSLMGGREDEQFF.

The J gene is TRBJ2-1, the V gene TRBV19; tentative D call: TRBD1 (6 bases). CDR1 LNHDA and CDR2 SQIVND come from the germline V gene (reference sequence). The CDR3 covers 16 residues. V was shortened by 5 bases and J by 3 bases, with 17 bases between the two germline ends. CDR3 amino acids: CASSVSQGFLYNEQFF. DNA for the CDR3: TGTGCCAGTAGTGTTTCACAGGGATTTCTCTACAATGAGCAGTTCTTC.

V is TRBV5-1 and J is TRBJ2-5; maybe TRBD2 (6 bases). This CDR3 has 13 amino acids. Germline assignment: CDR1 SGHRS and CDR2 YFSETQ. With 5 bases removed from V and 3 bases from J, the gap between germline ends came to 11 bases. DNA of the CDR3: TGCGCCAGCAGGGAACCGGGAGAAGAGACCCAGTACTTC. Amino acids: CASREPGEETQYF.

The chain links TRBV5-1 to TRBJ2-3; tentatively, D is TRBD1 (6 bases). In germline, CDR1 is SGHRS, CDR2 YFSETQ. V lost 2 bases and J lost 2, with 15 bases in between. The CDR3 has 16 residues. The CDR3: CASSLGQILVTDTQYF. CDR3 bases: TGCGCCAGCAGCTTAGGACAGATCCTAGTCACAGATACGCAGTATTTT.

J is TRBJ2-5 and V is TRBV5-4; TRBD2 agrees at 10 bases. Germline V gene sequence: CDR1 SGHNT, CDR2 YYREEE (reference sequence). Trimming took 3 bases from V and 8 from J; bases not matched to a gene: 10. This CDR3 has 15 residues. CDR3 coding DNA: TGTGCCAGCAGCTCTCCTCTAGCGGGAGAGGATACCCAGTACTTC. Its translation is CASSSPLAGEDTQYF.

The rearrangement uses TRBV13 and TRBJ1-1; D uncertain. The V gene's germline CDR1 is PRHDT and CDR2 FYEKMQ (reference sequence). V lost 5 bases and J 2 bases, leaving 9 bases between the germline ends. The CDR3 contains 13 residues. This CDR3 reads CASSPRGNTEAFF. The CDR3 DNA is TGTGCCAGCAGCCCCCGGGGTAACACTGAAGCTTTCTTT.

This chain links TRBV9 with TRBJ2-5, with 13 bases that match TRBD2. V gave up 4 bases and J gave up 6 bases; unmatched junction bases: 12. The CDR3 spans 17 residues. Germline values: CDR1 SGDLS, CDR2 YYNGEE. CDR3 in amino acids: CASSPRPTSGRSQTQYF. The DNA for the CDR3 is TGTGCCAGCAGCCCCCGACCGACTAGCGGGAGGAGTCAGACCCAGTACTTC.

There are a few counts of this clone. V gene TRBV18 combines with J gene TRBJ1-3; 7 nucleotides align to TRBD1. After removal of 3 bases from V and 2 bases from J, the junction contained 10 bases not matched to a gene. Germline V CDR1 and CDR2: KGHSH, LQKENI. CDR3 length: 17 amino acids. This CDR3 reads CASSPLDGTAAGNTIYF. For the CDR3, the DNA is TGTGCCAGCTCACCCCTCGACGGGACAGCCGCTGGAAACACCATATATTTT. The complete variable domain, with remaining parts taken from reference TRBV18 and TRBJ1-3, reads NAGVMQNPRHLVRRRGQEARLRCSPMKGHSHVYWYRQLPEEGLKFMVYLQKENIIDESGMPKERFSAEFPKEGPSILRIQQVVRGDSAAYFCASSPLDGTAAGNTIYFGEGSWLTVV.

This chain links TRBV4-2 with TRBJ2-3; D remains unclear. The CDR3 consists of 15 residues. V was shortened by 1 base and J by 4 bases, with 12 bases between the two germline ends. Germline V gene lookup returns CDR1 LGHNA and CDR2 YNFKEQ. CDR3 nucleotide sequence: TGTGCCAGCAGCCAAGTCTCCAGAGAGGCAGATACGCAGTATTTT. This translates into CASSQVSREADTQYF.

The V call is TRBV5-1, the J call TRBJ2-2; TRBD1 matches 9 bases. With V trimmed by 2 bases and J by 2 bases, 4 bases remained unmatched. The CDR3 covers 16 residues. Germline V CDR1 and CDR2: SGHRS, YFSETQ. The CDR3 loop is CASSLRTGDNTGELFF. CDR3 DNA sequence: TGCGCCAGCAGCTTACGGACAGGGGACAACACCGGGGAGCTGTTTTTT.

The rearrangement joins TRBV5-6 to TRBJ2-3; a weak D match, TRBD1 (5 bases). This CDR3 has 14 residues. The germline V gene encodes CDR1 SGHDT and CDR2 YYEEEE. The V gene lost 4 bases and the J gene lost 0 bases, with 9 bases spanning the gap. The CDR3 nucleotides read TGTGCCAGCAGCAAAGGACATAGCACAGATACGCAGTATTTT. Its protein product is CASSKGHSTDTQYF.

The chain uses TRBV6-6 and TRBJ2-5, with 8 bases matching TRBD2. Trimming took 7 bases from V and 5 from J; bases not matched to a gene: 6. Germline values: CDR1 MNHNY, CDR2 SVGAGI (reference sequence). The CDR3 is 13 residues long. The CDR3 DNA reads as TGTGCCAGCACCTGGCGGGAGGCGGAGACCCAGTACTTC. It is translated as CASTWREAETQYF.

The chain couples TRBV9 to TRBJ2-5; 8 bases agree with TRBD2. Trimming took 7 bases from V and 7 from J; bases not matched to a gene: 15. Germline CDR1 is SGDLS and CDR2 is YYNGEE. The CDR3 is made up of 15 amino acids. This CDR3 is CASARVGTSPRTQYF. CDR3 coding DNA: TGTGCCAGCGCAAGGGTCGGGACTAGTCCTAGGACCCAGTACTTC. Looking up the rest from reference TRBV9 and TRBJ2-5 gives the full variable domain: DSGVTQTPKHLITATGQRVTLRCSPRSGDLSVYWYQQSLDQGLQFLIQYYNGEERAKGNILERFSAQQFPDLHSELNLSSLELGDSALYFCASARVGTSPRTQYFGPGTRLLVL.

The V call is TRBV18, the J call TRBJ2-1, with 7 bases that match TRBD1. J lost 4 bases, V lost 6 bases, and 6 bases had no gene match. CDR1 and CDR2 (germline): KGHSH, LQKENI. The CDR3 sequence is 14 residues long. The CDR3, as DNA: TGTGCCAGCTCCCCCCACAGGGGTTACAATGAGCAGTTCTTC. Its protein product is CASSPHRGYNEQFF. The full variable domain, its missing parts supplied by reference TRBV18 and TRBJ2-1, is NAGVMQNPRHLVRRRGQEARLRCSPMKGHSHVYWYRQLPEEGLKFMVYLQKENIIDESGMPKERFSAEFPKEGPSILRIQQVVRGDSAAYFCASSPHRGYNEQFFGPGTRLTVL.

This clone came up a few times. The rearrangement links TRBV7-9 to TRBJ2-3; 8 bases align to TRBD2. The V gene's germline CDR1 is SEHNR and CDR2 FQNEAQ (reference sequence). The length of the CDR3 is 15 residues. V was pared by 6 bases and J by 4 bases, with 9 bases of the junction left unmatched. CDR3 sequence (DNA): TGTGCCAGCAGTCCCCCCGGGACTAGTTCAGATACGCAGTATTTT. It specifies CASSPPGTSSDTQYF.